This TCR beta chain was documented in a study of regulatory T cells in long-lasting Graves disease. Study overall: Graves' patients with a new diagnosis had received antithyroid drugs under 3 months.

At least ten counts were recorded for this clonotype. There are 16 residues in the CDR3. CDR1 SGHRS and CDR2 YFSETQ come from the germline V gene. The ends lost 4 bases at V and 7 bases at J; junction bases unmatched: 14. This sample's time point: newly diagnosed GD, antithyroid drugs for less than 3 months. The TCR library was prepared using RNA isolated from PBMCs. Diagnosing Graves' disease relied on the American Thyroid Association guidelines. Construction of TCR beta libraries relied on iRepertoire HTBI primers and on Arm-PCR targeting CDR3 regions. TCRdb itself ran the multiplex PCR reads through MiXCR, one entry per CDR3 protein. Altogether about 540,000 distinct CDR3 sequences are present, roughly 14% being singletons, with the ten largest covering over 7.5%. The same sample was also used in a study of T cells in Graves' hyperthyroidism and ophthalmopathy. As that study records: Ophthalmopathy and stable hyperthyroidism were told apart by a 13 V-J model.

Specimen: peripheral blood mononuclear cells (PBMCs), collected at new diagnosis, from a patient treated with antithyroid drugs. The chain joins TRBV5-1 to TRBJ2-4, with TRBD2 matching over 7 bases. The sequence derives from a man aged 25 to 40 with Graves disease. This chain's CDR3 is CASSQEVLAGGNIQYF. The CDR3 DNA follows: TGCGCCAGCAGCCAGGAGGTGCTGGCCGGGGGGAACATTCAGTACTTC.